These 10 T cell receptor beta chains were sequenced from one sample in a study of T-cell memory formation after mild COVID-19. TCRdb called the 5' RACE reads again in MiXCR, with one record for every CDR3 protein. Of 100,000 to 150,000 distinct CDR3 sequences listed, 17% are singletons. Sequencing was done on a sample of PBMCs or a T cell subset sorted from them (not recorded which). The source of these receptors is a man in his late teens or twenties who had mild COVID-19 (a few samples of this study predate the infection). Cell type and time point are not known.

The chain recombines TRBV6-2 or TRBV6-3 with TRBJ2-7; 11 bases match TRBD2. Germline CDR1 and CDR2: MNHEY and SVGEGT. V shed 4 bases and J 4 bases; nucleotides not matched to a gene: 3. CDR3 length equals 14 residues. The CDR3, as DNA: TGTGCCAGCAGTTCACTAGCGGGGGATTACGAGCAGTACTTC. Translating gives CASSSLAGDYEQYF.

DNA for the CDR3: TGTGCCATCAGTGAGTCGAGGGGGTCCTCCTCTGGAAACACCATATATTTT. As protein: CAISESRGSSSGNTIYF. This chain connects TRBV10-3 to TRBJ1-3; possible D gene TRBD1, 6 bases. Between the trimmed V and J ends, which lost 0 bases and 0 bases, there was a span of 12 bases. Germline V gene lookup returns CDR1 ENHRY and CDR2 SYGVKD. The CDR3 has 17 amino acids.

This clonotype was detected a few times. This chain connects TRBV12-3 or TRBV12-4 to TRBJ2-5; perhaps TRBD1 as D (6 bases). Trimming pared 4 bases from V and 4 bases from J, leaving 13 bases between. This CDR3 contains 14 residues. The CDR3 sequence is CASSWGLTGETQYF. CDR3 nucleotides: TGTGCCAGCAGTTGGGGGCTAACGGGAGAGACCCAGTACTTC.

V usage is TRBV5-1 and J usage is TRBJ2-2; D perhaps matches TRBD2 (6 bases). The V gene lost 0 bases and the J gene lost 5 bases, with 14 bases spanning the gap. CDR1 and CDR2 (germline): SGHRS, YFSETQ. The CDR3 length is 16 residues. The chain's CDR3 is CASSLAIGGKTGELFF. The CDR3 nucleotides are TGCGCCAGCAGCTTGGCGATTGGAGGGAAGACCGGGGAGCTGTTTTTT.

This clonotype was counted ten times or more. This chain links TRBV5-1 with TRBJ2-2; no clear D gene. The CDR3 has 14 amino acids. V was cut by 4 bases and J by 8 bases, with 15 bases left in between. Germline lookup yields CDR1 SGHRS and CDR2 YFSETQ. The CDR3 DNA is TGCGCCAGCAGCCCTAATACCCACCGTGGGGAGCTGTTTTTT. This gives the protein CASSPNTHRGELFF.

There are a few counts of this clonotype. This chain connects TRBV9 to TRBJ2-3; D is tentatively TRBD1 or TRBD2 (6 bases each). The CDR3 runs 14 residues. Trimming removed 3 bases at V and 9 bases at J, with 17 bases between. Germline CDR1 reads SGDLS; CDR2 reads YYNGEE. The CDR3 DNA sequence: TGTGCCAGCAGCGGGGGGGCCGAGGGGCCGACGCAGTATTTT. Translation: CASSGGAEGPTQYF.

This clonotype was seen only a few times. The chain is built from TRBV6-2 or TRBV6-3 and TRBJ1-6; 10 bases are a match to TRBD1. The CDR3 loop spans 18 amino acids. With V trimmed by 6 bases and J by 0 bases, 8 bases remained unmatched. CDR1 and CDR2 from the germline V gene are MNHEY and SVGEGT. The CDR3 DNA is TGTGCCAGCAGAAACGGGACAGGGGTCGACTCCTATAATTCACCCCTCCACTTT. Translation: CASRNGTGVDSYNSPLHF.

This clonotype was counted a few times. The chain uses TRBV6-5 and TRBJ2-5; 12 bases align to TRBD2. The CDR3 extends over 14 amino acids. The trim removed 8 bases at V and 4 bases at J, leaving 5 bases unmatched. Germline CDR1 is MNHEY and CDR2 is SVGAGI. The CDR3 spells CASYSSGGAETQYF. The CDR3 region has the DNA TGTGCCAGCTATTCTAGCGGGGGGGCAGAGACCCAGTACTTC.

The V gene is TRBV4-1, the J gene TRBJ1-2, with unresolved D. Trimming shortened V by 4 bases and J by 3 bases, and 15 bases separated the two germline ends. This CDR3 region has 15 residues. The germline CDR1 and CDR2 sequences are MGHRA and YSYEKL. The CDR3 region is CASSPSEFSDYGYTF. The CDR3 nucleotides read TGCGCCAGCAGCCCCTCGGAATTTAGCGACTATGGCTACACCTTC.

This clonotype was picked up a small number of times. The gene calls are TRBV4-1 and TRBJ2-3; D remains unclear. With 2 bases removed from V and 6 bases from J, the gap between germline ends came to 6 bases. This CDR3 has 12 amino acids. Germline loops: CDR1 MGHRA, CDR2 YSYEKL. The CDR3 region has the DNA TGCGCCAGCAGCCAAAGGGATGATACGCAGTATTTT. Translated, it gives CASSQRDDTQYF.